This record looks at one T cell receptor beta chain sequence and its context. Its antigen target is currently unknown. No clone much larger than this one lies a single base away; base qualities are absent. The data originate from a study of blood T cell repertoires in COVID-19 (dated by TCRdb to the early 2020s). Background for the entire study: Collaborator samples came from the United States, Italy and Spain and covered acute and convalescent phases of COVID-19. The material from the prospective study consisted of cDNA or gDNA derived from T cells, B-cell-depleted T cells, or PBMCs. Where available, HLA class I and class II types were taken from metadata supplied by the sample provider and were not determined by assay-based typing. The dataset comprised deeply sampled blood TCRbeta repertoires from subjects exposed to, actively infected with, or recovered from COVID-19. Samples came from the ongoing ImmuneRACE study (first 160 participants) plus 1,254 subjects from 6 global collaborators. The sample metadata nearly always contained a de-identified subject ID, COVID-19 status, age in years and sex. The repertoires were released in a freely available public database meant as a resource for research on the immune response to SARS-CoV-2.

Collaborating institutions collected whole blood in K2EDTA tubes following their own protocols. For TCRbeta analysis, collaborator samples were shipped as frozen whole blood, as isolated PBMCs, or as DNA extracted from either sample type. Paper-wide results and their limitations: Clinical and demographic metadata were provided uncurated, with the amount varying by source and participant.

V is clipped by 2 bases and J by 13 bases, and the sequence between their germline boundaries is 9 bases long. CDR1 and CDR2 were assigned from the germline V gene as SGHDT and YYEEEE. The cysteine opens and the phenylalanine closes a CDR3 of 11 amino acids. Only the CDR3 part of the read is kept: 33 bases, read in frame from the first base. TCRbeta CDR3 regions were amplified from genomic DNA using the immunoSEQ Assay, a bias-controlled multiplex PCR. As for how the authors treated the data: Within the assay, amplification of reference gene primers was used to estimate how many nucleated cells each sample contained. To quantify the absolute abundance of each unique TCRbeta CDR3 rearrangement, sequence reads were collapsed and filtered. For each sample, productive Simpson clonality was calculated as the square root of Simpson's diversity index over productive rearrangements. TCRdb re-hosts the immuneACCESS table, in-frame sequences only. Its copies lack some clones; in the studies checked, an unresolved V gene accounts for under half of them, and the cause for the rest is not known. V, J and clone size are taken as reported in that table, and D and trimming were inferred from the DNA itself. For this sample there are a few hundred thousand clones; around 85% appear just once. Clones ranked in the top ten supply around 6.9% of the sample.

The rearrangement combines TRBV5-6 with TRBJ1-4; too little of a D gene remains to name it. The source is a human donor in a cohort sampled during active COVID-19. Sequencing used peripheral blood. The CDR3 protein is CASSFEGGLFF. The sequenced DNA: TGTGCCAGCAGCTTCGAGGGTGGACTGTTTTTT.